A single sample gave rise to the 32 T cell receptor beta chains below, sequenced in a study of blood T cell repertoires in COVID-19. Some clones are missing from TCRdb's copy, which holds only in-frame ones; the method was immunoSEQ multiplex PCR. The profile shows 250,000 to 300,000 clones, 88% of them singletons. Sequencing was carried out using peripheral blood. Receptor source: a woman aged 40 to 55 who had recovered from COVID-19.

This clone was detected once. The CDR3 reads CASQGGPSGEQYF. The CDR3 region has the DNA TGTGCCTCCCAGGGAGGGCCCTCGGGTGAGCAGTACTTC. The chain carries TRBV4-2 and TRBJ2-7; TRBD2 matches at 7 bases. Germline lookup yields CDR1 LGHNA and CDR2 YNFKEQ. This CDR3 spans 13 amino acids. The trim removed 11 bases at V and 7 bases at J, leaving 14 bases unmatched.

With regard to this clone: Other DNA sequences from this sample encode an identical CDR3 as well. This chain joins TRBV30 and TRBJ2-1; 11 bases match TRBD2. After removal of 0 bases from V and 10 bases from J, the junction contained 5 bases not matched to a gene. CDR3 size: 14 residues. Germline V gives CDR1 GTSNPN, CDR2 SVGIG (reference sequence). The CDR3 DNA follows: TGTGCCTGGAGTGTACTAGCGGGAGCTGGGGAGCAGTTCTTC. This encodes CAWSVLAGAGEQFF.

This chain links TRBV6-5 with TRBJ2-1; the D is unclear. This CDR3 has 15 amino acids. Per the germline V gene, CDR1 is MNHEY and CDR2 is SVGAGI. Trimming shortened V by 6 bases and J by 0 bases, and 12 bases separated the two germline ends. CDR3 coding DNA: TGTGCCAGCAGCCCAGACTGGAGCTCCTACAATGAGCAGTTCTTC. The encoded protein is CASSPDWSSYNEQFF.

This clone came up a few times. In DNA, the CDR3 is TGTGCCAGCAGCTTAGGTCAGGTCTATAATTCACCCCTCCACTTT. Protein product: CASSLGQVYNSPLHF. The V call is TRBV7-2, the J call TRBJ1-6; D remains unclear. Germline V gene sequence: CDR1 SGHTA, CDR2 FQGNSA. This CDR3 contains 15 residues. V was cut by 1 base and J by 3 bases, with 7 bases left in between.

The chain links TRBV6-5 to TRBJ2-7; TRBD2 matches at 13 bases. Trimming took 3 bases from V and 7 from J; bases not matched to a gene: 6. Per germline, CDR1 MNHEY and CDR2 SVGAGI. The CDR3 spans 15 residues. Here the CDR3 reads CASSYQPGLAGEQYF. CDR3 sequence (DNA): TGTGCCAGCAGTTATCAACCGGGACTAGCGGGAGAGCAGTACTTC.

This rearrangement joins TRBV6-6 to TRBJ1-1; D call uncertain. This CDR3 region has 13 residues. The germline CDR1 and CDR2 sequences are MNHNY and SVGAGI (reference sequence). V was clipped by 2 bases and J by 2 bases, with 6 bases between them. The CDR3, as DNA: TGTGCCAGCAGTTACACAACAAACACTGAAGCTTTCTTT. Residues: CASSYTTNTEAFF.

This clone has just one count. The V call is TRBV9, the J call TRBJ1-1, with 8 bases identical to TRBD1. Per germline, CDR1 SGDLS and CDR2 YYNGEE. The CDR3 sequence is 20 residues long. J was trimmed by 3 bases and V by 0 bases; bases with no gene match: 19. Here the CDR3 DNA reads TGTGCCAGCAGCGTAGCTACCGGAGGCGGGACAGGCCCCGGGGACACTGAAGCTTTCTTT. Translation: CASSVATGGGTGPGDTEAFF.

The chain carries TRBV9 and TRBJ2-7, with D possibly being TRBD1 (6 bases). Germline V gene data show CDR1 as SGDLS and CDR2 as YYNGEE. This CDR3 region has 16 residues. Trimming took 0 bases from V and 0 from J, leaving 13 bases between them. In DNA form, the CDR3 reads TGTGCCAGCAGCGTAGTAGGGGACATGTTCTCCTACGAGCAGTACTTC. Translation: CASSVVGDMFSYEQYF.

This clone occurred once. The V gene is TRBV5-4, the J gene TRBJ2-7; TRBD2 agrees at 12 bases. The germline CDR1 and CDR2 sequences are SGHNT and YYREEE (reference sequence). Losses at the gene ends were 4 bases for V and 13 bases for J; bases not matched to a gene: 12. This CDR3 has 14 amino acids. CDR3 residues: CASSARTSGAALYF. Here the CDR3 DNA reads TGTGCCAGCAGCGCCCGGACTAGCGGGGCCGCTCTCTACTTC. The full variable domain, in which reference TRBV5-4 and TRBJ2-7 provide the parts outside the CDR3, is ETGVTQSPTHLIKTRGQQVTLRCSSQSGHNTVSWYQQALGQGPQFIFQYYREEENGRGNFPPRFSGLQFPNYSSELNVNALELDDSALYLCASSARTSGAALYFGPGTRLTVT.

The chain carries TRBV3-1 (or the pseudogene TRBV3-2) and TRBJ1-2, with 7 bases that match TRBD1. The germline V gene encodes CDR1 LGHDT and CDR2 YNNKEL (reference sequence). CDR3 length: 15 amino acids. Trimming removed 7 bases from V and 4 bases from J; junction bases left unmatched: 12. This CDR3 is CASTPIGGGGYGYTF. In DNA, the CDR3 is TGTGCCAGCACCCCCATCGGAGGGGGCGGCTATGGCTACACCTTC.

V and J are TRBV5-6 and TRBJ2-1, with TRBD1 matching over 7 bases. This CDR3 contains 18 residues. Trimming at V came to 3 bases and at J to 0 bases, leaving 12 bases not matched to a gene. Germline lookup yields CDR1 SGHDT and CDR2 YYEEEE. The CDR3 is CASSSLSDRPSSYNEQFF. CDR3 nucleotides: TGTGCCAGCAGCTCCCTGTCGGACAGGCCGAGCTCCTACAATGAGCAGTTCTTC.

The rearrangement links TRBV14 to TRBJ2-1; 13 bases match TRBD2. The CDR3 contains 18 residues. The ends lost 3 bases at V and 5 bases at J; junction bases unmatched: 10. Germline CDR1 and CDR2: SGHDN and FVKESK. CDR3: CASSQLPGLAGTHNEQFF. The CDR3 DNA sequence: TGTGCCAGCAGCCAGTTACCGGGACTAGCGGGGACGCACAATGAGCAGTTCTTC.

V gene TRBV7-2 combines with J gene TRBJ2-1; 8 bases agree with TRBD2. Germline CDR1 SGHTA, CDR2 FQGNSA. CDR3 length: 17 amino acids. V trimming: 1 base; J trimming: 1 base; junction bases outside the gene matches: 6. This chain's CDR3 is CASSLVVAGGSYNEQFF. The CDR3 region has the DNA TGTGCCAGCAGCTTAGTGGTGGCGGGAGGTTCCTACAATGAGCAGTTCTTC. Based on the CDR3 plus reference TRBV7-2 and TRBJ2-1, the full variable domain is GAGVSQSPSNKVTEKGKDVELRCDPISGHTALYWYRQSLGQGLEFLIYFQGNSAPDKSGLPSDRFSAERTGGSVSTLTIQRTQQEDSAVYLCASSLVVAGGSYNEQFFGPGTRLTVL.

The gene calls are TRBV29-1 and TRBJ2-7, with 8 bases aligning to TRBD1. The V and J ends lost 7 bases and 4 bases, in that order; junction bases with no gene match: 9. The CDR3 totals 13 residues. Germline V gives CDR1 SQVTM, CDR2 ANQGSEA. Here the CDR3 reads CSAAPDRGYEQYF. In DNA, the CDR3 is TGCAGCGCCGCGCCCGACAGGGGTTACGAGCAGTACTTC.

V usage is TRBV5-4 and J usage is TRBJ2-7; 11 bases line up with TRBD2. Per the germline V gene, CDR1 is SGHNT and CDR2 is YYREEE (reference sequence). The CDR3 contains 15 residues. The trim removed 7 bases at V and 2 bases at J, leaving 8 bases unmatched. The chain's CDR3 is CASGERLAGTYEQYF. The CDR3 DNA reads as TGTGCCAGCGGCGAGAGACTAGCGGGAACCTACGAGCAGTACTTC. Combining the CDR3 with reference TRBV5-4 and TRBJ2-7 gives the whole variable domain ETGVTQSPTHLIKTRGQQVTLRCSSQSGHNTVSWYQQALGQGPQFIFQYYREEENGRGNFPPRFSGLQFPNYSSELNVNALELDDSALYLCASGERLAGTYEQYFGPGTRLTVT.

This chain links TRBV11-3 with TRBJ2-1; no clear D. Germline loops: CDR1 SGHNT, CDR2 YENEEA. The CDR3 runs 13 residues. The V gene lost 1 base and the J gene lost 4 bases, with 5 bases spanning the gap. CDR3 amino acids: CASSLANYNEQFF. The CDR3 DNA reads TGTGCCAGCAGCTTAGCTAATTACAATGAGCAGTTCTTC.

The chain has TRBV7-9 and TRBJ1-5; the match to TRBD1 covers 11 bases. V lost 5 bases, J lost 5 bases, and 5 bases stayed unmatched. This CDR3 has 15 residues. Germline CDR1 is SEHNR and CDR2 is FQNEAQ (reference sequence). The DNA of the CDR3 is TGTGCCAGCAGCACCCGGACAGGGGGCGATCAGCCCCAGCATTTT. Translating gives CASSTRTGGDQPQHF.

The chain employs TRBV14 and TRBJ2-2, with no clear D. CDR3 length: 16 residues. Trimming shortened V by 1 base and J by 1 base, and 10 bases separated the two germline ends. Germline values: CDR1 SGHDN, CDR2 FVKESK. In nucleotides, the CDR3 is TGTGCCAGCAGCCAAGTTTTGCCTATGAACACCGGGGAGCTGTTTTTT. Translated, it gives CASSQVLPMNTGELFF.

The CDR3 DNA reads TGTGCCAGCAGCGTCTTGCGGGAGGCCTCCTACAATGAGCAGTTCTTC. Amino acid sequence: CASSVLREASYNEQFF. The chain couples TRBV9 to TRBJ2-1, with TRBD2 matching over 8 bases. This CDR3 comprises 16 residues. CDR1 is SGDLS, CDR2 YYNGEE, per germline. The V segment lost 2 bases and the J segment 0 bases; nucleotides outside the gene matches: 4.

The gene calls are TRBV3-1 (or the pseudogene TRBV3-2) and TRBJ1-2; possible D gene TRBD1, 6 bases. The V end lost 1 base, the J end lost 4 bases, and 10 bases lay between the germline ends. Germline assignment: CDR1 LGHDT and CDR2 YNNKEL (reference sequence). The CDR3 is made up of 14 amino acids. The CDR3 loop reads CASSQGQGSYGYTF. CDR3 DNA: TGTGCCAGCAGCCAAGGGCAGGGGTCCTATGGCTACACCTTC.

The chain recombines TRBV7-2 with TRBJ2-7; 10 bases match TRBD2. The V gene end was trimmed by 5 bases and the J gene end by 3 bases; junction bases not matched to a gene: 10. This CDR3 has 16 residues. The germline gives CDR1 SGHTA, CDR2 FQGNSA. The CDR3 DNA follows: TGTGCCAGCAGCCCCAAGGCCAGCGGGAGGGTCTACGAGCAGTACTTC. Encoded protein: CASSPKASGRVYEQYF.

For the CDR3, the DNA is TGTGCCAGCAGCCATTACGGGGGAGGGGAGACCCAGTACTTC. Its protein product is CASSHYGGGETQYF. The chain carries TRBV3-1 (or the pseudogene TRBV3-2) and TRBJ2-5; TRBD2 aligns across 7 bases. V dropped 3 bases and J dropped 5; count of bases not matched to a gene: 6. Germline CDR1 is LGHDT and CDR2 is YNNKEL (reference sequence). This CDR3 region has 14 residues.

This clone has just a few counts. The chain employs TRBV30 and TRBJ2-7, with 9 bases aligning to TRBD1. Germline loops: CDR1 GTSNPN, CDR2 SVGIG (reference sequence). The V segment lost 7 bases and the J segment 2 bases; nucleotides outside the gene matches: 6. This CDR3 comprises 13 residues. CDR3 sequence reads: CASKTGGAYEQYF. The CDR3, as DNA: TGTGCCTCTAAGACAGGGGGGGCCTACGAGCAGTACTTC.

The chain combines TRBV6-6 with TRBJ1-5; no clear D. From germline, CDR1 is MNHNY and CDR2 SVGAGI (reference sequence). The CDR3 is made up of 15 amino acids. The germline V and J ends were trimmed by 7 bases and 2 bases, with 15 bases remaining between them. The CDR3 bases are TGTGCCAGCACCCGACGGGGAGTCGGCAATCAGCCCCAGCATTTT. It encodes CASTRRGVGNQPQHF.

In its sample, this clone was seen a few times. The chain combines TRBV27 with TRBJ1-2; 7 nucleotides align to TRBD1. Germline lookup yields CDR1 MNHEY and CDR2 SMNVEV (reference sequence). The CDR3 has 16 residues. After removal of 0 bases from V and 2 bases from J, the junction contained 6 bases not matched to a gene. The CDR3 spells CASSLSWRGPNYGYTF. CDR3 DNA: TGTGCCAGCAGTTTATCGTGGAGGGGGCCGAACTATGGCTACACCTTC.

The rearrangement links TRBV24-1 to TRBJ2-1, with 7 nucleotides matching TRBD2. The length of the CDR3 is 11 residues. The V gene end was trimmed by 7 bases and the J gene end by 9 bases; junction bases not matched to a gene: 2. Per germline, CDR1 KGHDR and CDR2 SFDVKD. The CDR3 reads CATSRGGEQFF. CDR3 sequence (DNA): TGTGCCACCAGCCGCGGGGGTGAGCAGTTCTTC.

J is TRBJ2-1 and V is TRBV21-1; TRBD2 reflects the table's D call only, with no check against the DNA. TRBV21-1 is classified as a pseudogene. The CDR3 totals 16 residues. The CDR3: CASSKAGTSGKYEQFF. The CDR3 coding sequence is TGTGCCAGCAGCAAGGCCGGGACTAGCGGGAAGTACGAGCAGTTCTTC.

This clone was found once. The rearrangement joins TRBV7-7 to TRBJ2-5, with 7 bases matching TRBD1. Losses at the gene ends were 5 bases for V and 5 bases for J; bases not matched to a gene: 11. The germline CDR1 and CDR2 sequences are SSHAT and FNYEAQ (reference sequence). This CDR3 is built from 15 residues. DNA for the CDR3: TGTGCCAGCAGCCGGGGTAGGGGGCCCGCGGAGACCCAGTACTTC. Its translation: CASSRGRGPAETQYF.

The gene calls are TRBV11-2 and TRBJ1-6; D unclear. Germline V gene data show CDR1 as SGHAT and CDR2 as FQNNGV. V lost 5 bases and J 5 bases, leaving 13 bases between the germline ends. The CDR3 contains 15 residues. DNA for the CDR3: TGTGCCAGCAGCACCCACAGCCTCAATAATTCACCCCTCCACTTT. Translation gives CASSTHSLNNSPLHF.

This chain joins TRBV19 and TRBJ1-1; 8 bases agree with TRBD1. The CDR3 length is 15 residues. The V and J ends lost 6 bases and 4 bases, in that order; junction bases with no gene match: 10. The germline CDR1 and CDR2 sequences are LNHDA and SQIVND (reference sequence). The CDR3 sequence: CASRTGVGYGTEAFF. The CDR3 nucleotides are TGTGCCAGTAGGACAGGGGTTGGGTACGGCACTGAAGCTTTCTTT. The full variable domain, in which reference TRBV19 and TRBJ1-1 provide the parts outside the CDR3, is DGGITQSPKYLFRKEGQNVTLSCEQNLNHDAMYWYRQDPGQGLRLIYYSQIVNDFQKGDIAEGYSVSREKKESFPLTVTSAQKNPTAFYLCASRTGVGYGTEAFFGQGTRLTVV.

This clone was detected only once. The chain has TRBV7-9 and TRBJ1-2, with a possible D match to TRBD1 (5 bases). CDR1 is SEHNR, CDR2 FQNEAQ, per germline (reference sequence). V gave up 5 bases and J gave up 8 bases, with 21 bases separating them. CDR3 length: 15 amino acids. The CDR3 DNA is TGTGCCAGCAGCCGCGGACAAATACAGACCGACGGCTACACCTTC. As protein: CASSRGQIQTDGYTF.

The chain is built from TRBV7-2 and TRBJ1-2; the match to TRBD1 covers 8 bases. The CDR3 spans 13 residues. Germline trimming cut 1 base from V and 9 bases from J; bases unmatched to any gene: 4. Germline values: CDR1 SGHTA, CDR2 FQGNSA. The CDR3 here is CASSLGRTGSYTF. The DNA of the CDR3 is TGTGCCAGCAGCTTAGGACGGACAGGGAGCTACACCTTC. Together with reference TRBV7-2 and TRBJ1-2, the CDR3 gives the full variable domain: GAGVSQSPSNKVTEKGKDVELRCDPISGHTALYWYRQSLGQGLEFLIYFQGNSAPDKSGLPSDRFSAERTGGSVSTLTIQRTQQEDSAVYLCASSLGRTGSYTFGSGTRLTVV.